This T cell receptor beta chain comes out of a study of T cell responses to AZD1222 COVID-19 vaccine. In regard to this clone: Its specificity is unknown.

From germline, CDR1 is SQVTM and CDR2 ANQGSEA. CDR3 length: 12 amino acids. V shed 4 bases and J shed 1 base, with 8 bases lying between them. TCRdb's copy holds only in-frame clones and misses some; the assay was immunoSEQ multiplex PCR. Here the sample spans some 140,000 clones, about 90% being singletons. Study-wide points: Spike-specific TCR breadth and depth were elevated following two AZD1222 doses. Spike-wide vaccine-associated CD4 TCRs dominated at 160-218 and 743-854. Among those given AZD1222, only six were seropositive at baseline.

The chain joins TRBV29-1 to TRBJ2-7, with a possible D match to TRBD2 (5 bases). The material was peripheral blood, obtained on day 0 of AZD1222 vaccination. The clonotype originates from an adult in good health. This CDR3 is CSVGPGSYEQYF. The CDR3 DNA sequence: TGCAGCGTTGGTCCGGGGTCCTACGAGCAGTACTTC.